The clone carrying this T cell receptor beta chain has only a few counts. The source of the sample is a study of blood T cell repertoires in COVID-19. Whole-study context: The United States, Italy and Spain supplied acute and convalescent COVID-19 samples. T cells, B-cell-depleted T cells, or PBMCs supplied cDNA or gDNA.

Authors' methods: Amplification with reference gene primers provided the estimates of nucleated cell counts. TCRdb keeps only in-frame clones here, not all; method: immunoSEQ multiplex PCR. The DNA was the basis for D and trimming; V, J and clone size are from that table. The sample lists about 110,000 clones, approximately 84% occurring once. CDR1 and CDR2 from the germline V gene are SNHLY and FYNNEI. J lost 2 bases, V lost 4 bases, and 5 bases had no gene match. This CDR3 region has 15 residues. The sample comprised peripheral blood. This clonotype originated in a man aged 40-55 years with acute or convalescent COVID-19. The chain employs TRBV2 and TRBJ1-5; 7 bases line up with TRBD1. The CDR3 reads CASSAQGVGNQPQHF. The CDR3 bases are TGTGCCAGCAGTGCGCAGGGGGTAGGCAATCAGCCCCAGCATTTT.